Reported below is one T cell receptor (beta chain). Antigen unknown. These data originate in a study of shared clonotypes between healthy human individuals. Study-wide points: Shared clonotypes across all four donors exceeded non-shared ones in generation probability.

TCRdb's copy holds only in-frame clones and misses some; the assay was immunoSEQ multiplex PCR. The table has around 2.5 million clones, roughly 93% seen once. CD45RA+ naive and CD45RA-negative memory subsets were separated from CD4+ cells. This TCR derives from a young man in good health. Some clones in this sample may be carry-over from other donors' samples. Source material: naive CD4+ T cells from PBMCs. Subset described: CD45RA+ positively selected.

The CDR3 region is CASSPGLAGDPLDAYEQYF. DNA for the CDR3: TGTGCCAGCAGCCCGGGACTAGCGGGGGACCCACTGGATGCCTACGAGCAGTACTTC. This sequence joins TRBV5-7 and TRBJ2-7, with 14 bases lining up with TRBD2. TRBV5-7 has ORF status, its function being uncertain. V lost 4 bases and J lost 2; bases outside the gene matches: 14. This CDR3 region has 19 residues.